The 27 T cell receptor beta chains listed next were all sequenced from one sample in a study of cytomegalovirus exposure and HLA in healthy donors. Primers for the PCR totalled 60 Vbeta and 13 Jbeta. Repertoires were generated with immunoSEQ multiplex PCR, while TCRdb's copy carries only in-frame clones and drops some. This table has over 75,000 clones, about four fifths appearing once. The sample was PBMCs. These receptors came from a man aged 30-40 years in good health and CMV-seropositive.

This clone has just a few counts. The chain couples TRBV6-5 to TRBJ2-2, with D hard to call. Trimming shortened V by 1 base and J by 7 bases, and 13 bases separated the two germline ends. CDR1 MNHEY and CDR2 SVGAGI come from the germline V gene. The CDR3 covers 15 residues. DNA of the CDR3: TGTGCCAGCAGTTACTTATCGGTACCATTCGGGGAGCTGTTTTTT. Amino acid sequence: CASSYLSVPFGELFF.

The CDR3 loop is CASSPSRGGYSNQPQHF. Here the CDR3 DNA reads TGTGCCAGCAGTCCGAGCCGGGGGGGCTACAGCAATCAGCCCCAGCATTTT. The J gene is TRBJ1-5, the V gene TRBV28, with D tentatively TRBD1 (6 bases). This CDR3 has 17 residues. The V and J ends lost 5 bases and 1 base respectively, with 18 bases between them. Germline loops: CDR1 MDHEN, CDR2 SYDVKM.

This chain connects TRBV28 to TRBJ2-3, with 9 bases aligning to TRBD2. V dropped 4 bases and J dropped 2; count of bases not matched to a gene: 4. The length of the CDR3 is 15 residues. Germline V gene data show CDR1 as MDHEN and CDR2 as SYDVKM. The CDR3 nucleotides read TGTGCCAGCAGTTCAGGACTAGCGAACACAGATACGCAGTATTTT. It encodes CASSSGLANTDTQYF. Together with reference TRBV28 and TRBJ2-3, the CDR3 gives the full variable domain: DVKVTQSSRYLVKRTGEKVFLECVQDMDHENMFWYRQDPGLGLRLIYFSYDVKMKEKGDIPEGYSVSREKKERFSLILESASTNQTSMYLCASSSGLANTDTQYFGPGTRLTVL.

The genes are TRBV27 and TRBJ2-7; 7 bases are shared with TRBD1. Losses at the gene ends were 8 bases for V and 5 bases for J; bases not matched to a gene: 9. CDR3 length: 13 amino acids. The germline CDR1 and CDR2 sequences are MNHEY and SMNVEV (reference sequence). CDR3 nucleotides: TGTGCCAGCGCTAAGACAGGGTGGCACGAGCAGTACTTC. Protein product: CASAKTGWHEQYF.

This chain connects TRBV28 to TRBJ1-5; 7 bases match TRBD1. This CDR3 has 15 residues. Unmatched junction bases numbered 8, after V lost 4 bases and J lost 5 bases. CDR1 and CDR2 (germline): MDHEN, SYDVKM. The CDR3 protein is CASSSGGTYDQPQHF. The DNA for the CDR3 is TGTGCCAGCAGTTCAGGGGGAACCTACGATCAGCCCCAGCATTTT. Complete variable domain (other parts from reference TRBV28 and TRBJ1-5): DVKVTQSSRYLVKRTGEKVFLECVQDMDHENMFWYRQDPGLGLRLIYFSYDVKMKEKGDIPEGYSVSREKKERFSLILESASTNQTSMYLCASSSGGTYDQPQHFGDGTRLSIL.

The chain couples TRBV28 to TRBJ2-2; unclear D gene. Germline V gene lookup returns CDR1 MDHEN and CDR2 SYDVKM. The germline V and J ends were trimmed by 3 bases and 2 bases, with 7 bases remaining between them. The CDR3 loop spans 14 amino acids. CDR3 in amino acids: CASSFVGNTGELFF. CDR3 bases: TGTGCCAGCAGTTTTGTCGGTAACACCGGGGAGCTGTTTTTT.

The CDR3 nucleotides read TGTGCCAGCAGCGCGGACAGGGGGCTAGATACGCAGTATTTT. Translation: CASSADRGLDTQYF. J is TRBJ2-3 and V is TRBV7-2, with 11 bases fitting TRBD1. The CDR3 spans 14 residues. In germline, CDR1 is SGHTA, CDR2 FQGNSA. Unmatched junction bases numbered 3, after V lost 5 bases and J lost 5 bases.

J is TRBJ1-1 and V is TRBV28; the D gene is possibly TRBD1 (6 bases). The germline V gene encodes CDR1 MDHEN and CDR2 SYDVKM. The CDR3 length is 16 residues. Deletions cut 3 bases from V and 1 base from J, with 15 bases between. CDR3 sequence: CASSFASGGANTEAFF. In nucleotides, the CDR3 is TGTGCCAGCAGTTTTGCCTCCGGGGGGGCGAACACTGAAGCTTTCTTT. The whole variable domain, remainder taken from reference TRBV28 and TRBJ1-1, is DVKVTQSSRYLVKRTGEKVFLECVQDMDHENMFWYRQDPGLGLRLIYFSYDVKMKEKGDIPEGYSVSREKKERFSLILESASTNQTSMYLCASSFASGGANTEAFFGQGTRLTVV.

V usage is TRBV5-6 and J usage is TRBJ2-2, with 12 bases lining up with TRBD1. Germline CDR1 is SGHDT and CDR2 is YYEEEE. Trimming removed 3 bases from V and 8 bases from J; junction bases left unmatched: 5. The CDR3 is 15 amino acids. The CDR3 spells CASSWDRGRLGELFF. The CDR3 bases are TGTGCCAGCAGCTGGGACAGGGGGCGATTGGGGGAGCTGTTTTTT. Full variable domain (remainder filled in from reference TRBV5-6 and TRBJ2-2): DAGVTQSPTHLIKTRGQQVTLRCSPKSGHDTVSWYQQALGQGPQFIFQYYEEEERQRGNFPDRFSGHQFPNYSSELNVNALLLGDSALYLCASSWDRGRLGELFFGEGSRLTVL.

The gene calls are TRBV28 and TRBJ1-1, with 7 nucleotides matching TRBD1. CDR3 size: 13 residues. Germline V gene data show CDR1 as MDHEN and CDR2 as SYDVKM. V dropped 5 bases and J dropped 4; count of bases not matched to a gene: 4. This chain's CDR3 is CASSRPGGTEAFF. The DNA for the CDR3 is TGTGCCAGCAGTCGTCCAGGGGGCACTGAAGCTTTCTTT. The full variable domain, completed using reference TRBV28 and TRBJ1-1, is DVKVTQSSRYLVKRTGEKVFLECVQDMDHENMFWYRQDPGLGLRLIYFSYDVKMKEKGDIPEGYSVSREKKERFSLILESASTNQTSMYLCASSRPGGTEAFFGQGTRLTVV.

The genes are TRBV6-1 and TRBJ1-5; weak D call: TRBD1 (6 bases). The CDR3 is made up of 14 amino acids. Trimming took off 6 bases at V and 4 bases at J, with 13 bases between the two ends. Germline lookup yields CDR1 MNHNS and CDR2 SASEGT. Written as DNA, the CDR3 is TGTGCCAGCAGGGGGAACAGGGTGAATCAGCCCCAGCATTTT. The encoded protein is CASRGNRVNQPQHF.

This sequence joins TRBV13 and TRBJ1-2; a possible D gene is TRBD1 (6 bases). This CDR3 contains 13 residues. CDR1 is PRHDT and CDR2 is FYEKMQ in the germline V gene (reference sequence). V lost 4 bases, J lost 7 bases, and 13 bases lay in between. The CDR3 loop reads CASSSTGWGGYTF. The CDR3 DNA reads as TGTGCCAGCAGCTCCACAGGGTGGGGTGGCTACACCTTC.

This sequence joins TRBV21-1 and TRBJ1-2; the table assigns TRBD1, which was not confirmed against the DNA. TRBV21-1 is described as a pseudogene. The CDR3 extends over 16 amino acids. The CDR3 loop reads CASIRQTSRKVDRYTF. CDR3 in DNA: TGTGCCAGCATAAGACAAACTTCTCGGAAGGTCGATCGCTACACCTTC.

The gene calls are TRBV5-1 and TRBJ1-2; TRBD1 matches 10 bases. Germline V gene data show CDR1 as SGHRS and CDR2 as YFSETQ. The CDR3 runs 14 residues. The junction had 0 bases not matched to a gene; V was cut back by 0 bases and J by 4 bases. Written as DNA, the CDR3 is TGCGCCAGCAGCTTGGGACAGGGGGCCTATGGCTACACCTTC. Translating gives CASSLGQGAYGYTF.

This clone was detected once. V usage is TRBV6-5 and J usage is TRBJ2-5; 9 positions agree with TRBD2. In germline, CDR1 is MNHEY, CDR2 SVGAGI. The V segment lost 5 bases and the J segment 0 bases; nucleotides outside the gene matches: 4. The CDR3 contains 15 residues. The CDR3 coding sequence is TGTGCCAGCAGTCCTAGCGGGGCGTACCAAGAGACCCAGTACTTC. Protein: CASSPSGAYQETQYF.

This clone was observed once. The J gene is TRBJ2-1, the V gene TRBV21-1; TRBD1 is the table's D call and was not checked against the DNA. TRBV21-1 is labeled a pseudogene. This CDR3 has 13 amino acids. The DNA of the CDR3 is TGTGCCAGCAGCAAAACAGGGGCGGATGAGCAGTTCTTC. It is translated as CASSKTGADEQFF.

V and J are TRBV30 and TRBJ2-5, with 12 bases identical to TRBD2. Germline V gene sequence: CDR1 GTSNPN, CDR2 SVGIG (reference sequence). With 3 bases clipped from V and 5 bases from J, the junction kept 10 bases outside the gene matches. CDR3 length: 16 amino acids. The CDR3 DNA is TGTGCCTGGAGCCCCCCCGGGACTAGCGGGCGGGAGACCCAGTACTTC. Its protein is CAWSPPGTSGRETQYF.

This chain's CDR3 is CASSFGRGGGYTF. The CDR3, as DNA: TGTGCCAGCAGCTTTGGGCGGGGAGGTGGCTACACCTTC. This chain links TRBV11-2 with TRBJ1-2; D is ambiguous. Germline CDR1 SGHAT, CDR2 FQNNGV. This CDR3 is 13 amino acids long. Trimming removed 3 bases at V and 7 bases at J, with 12 bases between.

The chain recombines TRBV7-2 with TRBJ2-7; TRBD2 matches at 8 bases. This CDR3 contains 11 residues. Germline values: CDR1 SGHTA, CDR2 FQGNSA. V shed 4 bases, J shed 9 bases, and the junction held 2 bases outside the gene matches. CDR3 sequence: CASSYGRVQYF. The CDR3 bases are TGTGCCAGCAGCTACGGGAGGGTGCAGTACTTC.

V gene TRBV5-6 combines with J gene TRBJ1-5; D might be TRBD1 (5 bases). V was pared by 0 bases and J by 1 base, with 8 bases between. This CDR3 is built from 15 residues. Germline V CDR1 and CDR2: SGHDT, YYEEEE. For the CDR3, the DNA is TGTGCCAGCAGCTTGGATGGGGGGAGCAATCAGCCCCAGCATTTT. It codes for CASSLDGGSNQPQHF.

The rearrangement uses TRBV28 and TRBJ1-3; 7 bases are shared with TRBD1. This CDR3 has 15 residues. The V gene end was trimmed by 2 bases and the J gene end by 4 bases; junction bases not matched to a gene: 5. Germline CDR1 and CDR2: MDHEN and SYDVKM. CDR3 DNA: TGTGCCAGCAGTTTAAGTCTACAGGGGGGAAACACCATATATTTT. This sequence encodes CASSLSLQGGNTIYF.

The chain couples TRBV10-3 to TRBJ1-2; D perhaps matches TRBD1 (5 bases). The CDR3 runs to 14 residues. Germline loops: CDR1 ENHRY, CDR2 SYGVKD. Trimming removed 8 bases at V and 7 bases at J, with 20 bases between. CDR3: CAIGTDSQWRGYTF. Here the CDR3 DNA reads TGTGCCATCGGCACCGACAGTCAGTGGCGTGGCTACACCTTC.

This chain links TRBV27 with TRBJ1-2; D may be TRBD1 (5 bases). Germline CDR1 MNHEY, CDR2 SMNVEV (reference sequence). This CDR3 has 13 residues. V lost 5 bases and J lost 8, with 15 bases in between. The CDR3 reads CASSPQGLEGYTF. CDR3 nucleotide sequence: TGTGCCAGCAGTCCTCAGGGACTTGAGGGCTACACCTTC.

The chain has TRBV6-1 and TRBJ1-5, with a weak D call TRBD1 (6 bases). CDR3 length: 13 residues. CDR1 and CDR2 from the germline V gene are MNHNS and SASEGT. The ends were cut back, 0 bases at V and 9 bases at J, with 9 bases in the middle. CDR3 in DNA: TGTGCCAGCAGTGAAGCGCTAGGGGGGCCCCAGCATTTT. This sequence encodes CASSEALGGPQHF.

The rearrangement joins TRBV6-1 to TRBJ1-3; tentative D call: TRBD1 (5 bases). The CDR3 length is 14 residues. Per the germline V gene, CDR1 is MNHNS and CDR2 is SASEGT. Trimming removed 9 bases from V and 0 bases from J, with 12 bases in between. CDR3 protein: CASRDFGSGNTIYF. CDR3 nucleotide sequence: TGTGCCAGTAGGGACTTCGGCTCTGGAAACACCATATATTTT.

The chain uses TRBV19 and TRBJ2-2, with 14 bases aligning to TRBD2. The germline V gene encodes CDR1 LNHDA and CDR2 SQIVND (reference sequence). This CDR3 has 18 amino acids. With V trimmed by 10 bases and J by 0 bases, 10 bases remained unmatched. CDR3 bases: TGTGCCACAAGGCCGGGACTAGCGGGAGTACCGAACACCGGGGAGCTGTTTTTT. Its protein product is CATRPGLAGVPNTGELFF.

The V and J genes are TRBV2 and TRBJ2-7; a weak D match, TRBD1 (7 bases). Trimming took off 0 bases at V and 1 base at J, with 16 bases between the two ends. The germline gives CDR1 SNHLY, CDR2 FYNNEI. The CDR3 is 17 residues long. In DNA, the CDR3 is TGTGCCAGCAGTGAAGCTCGAGGAGGGACAGTTTCCTACGAGCAGTACTTC. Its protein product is CASSEARGGTVSYEQYF.